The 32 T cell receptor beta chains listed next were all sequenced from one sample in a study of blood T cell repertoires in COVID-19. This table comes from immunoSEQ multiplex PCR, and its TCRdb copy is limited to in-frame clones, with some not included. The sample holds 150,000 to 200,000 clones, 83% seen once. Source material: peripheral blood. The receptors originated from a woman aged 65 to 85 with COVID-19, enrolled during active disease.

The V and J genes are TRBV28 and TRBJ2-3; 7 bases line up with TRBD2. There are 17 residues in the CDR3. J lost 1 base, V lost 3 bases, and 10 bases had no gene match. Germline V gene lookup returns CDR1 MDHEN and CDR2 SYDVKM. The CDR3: CASSLVDKRERTDTQYF. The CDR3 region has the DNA TGTGCCAGCAGTTTGGTAGATAAGCGGGAACGCACAGATACGCAGTATTTT. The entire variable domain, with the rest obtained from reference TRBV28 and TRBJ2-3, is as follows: DVKVTQSSRYLVKRTGEKVFLECVQDMDHENMFWYRQDPGLGLRLIYFSYDVKMKEKGDIPEGYSVSREKKERFSLILESASTNQTSMYLCASSLVDKRERTDTQYFGPGTRLTVL.

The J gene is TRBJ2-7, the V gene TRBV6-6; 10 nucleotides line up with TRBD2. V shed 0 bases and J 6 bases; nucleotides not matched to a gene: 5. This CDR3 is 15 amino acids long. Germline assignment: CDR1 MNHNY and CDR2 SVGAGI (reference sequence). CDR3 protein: CASSYSSGRDGEQYF. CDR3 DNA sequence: TGTGCCAGCAGTTACTCAAGCGGGAGGGACGGCGAGCAGTACTTC.

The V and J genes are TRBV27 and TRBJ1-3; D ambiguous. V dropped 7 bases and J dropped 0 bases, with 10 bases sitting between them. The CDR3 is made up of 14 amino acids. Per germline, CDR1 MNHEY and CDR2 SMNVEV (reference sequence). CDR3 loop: CASKALSSGNTIYF. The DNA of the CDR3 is TGTGCCAGCAAAGCCTTGAGCTCTGGAAACACCATATATTTT.

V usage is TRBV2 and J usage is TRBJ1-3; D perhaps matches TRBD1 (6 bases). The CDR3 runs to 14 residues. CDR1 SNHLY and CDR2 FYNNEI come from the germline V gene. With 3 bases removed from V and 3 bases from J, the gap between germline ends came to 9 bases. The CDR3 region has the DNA TGTGCCAGCAGTGATGGCAGGGGTGGAAACACCATATATTTT. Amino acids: CASSDGRGGNTIYF.

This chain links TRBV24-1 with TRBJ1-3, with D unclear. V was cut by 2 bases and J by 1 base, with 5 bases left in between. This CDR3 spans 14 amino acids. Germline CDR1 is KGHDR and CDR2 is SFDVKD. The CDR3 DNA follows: TGTGCCACCAGTGATTCGAGTTCTGGAAACACCATATATTTT. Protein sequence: CATSDSSSGNTIYF.

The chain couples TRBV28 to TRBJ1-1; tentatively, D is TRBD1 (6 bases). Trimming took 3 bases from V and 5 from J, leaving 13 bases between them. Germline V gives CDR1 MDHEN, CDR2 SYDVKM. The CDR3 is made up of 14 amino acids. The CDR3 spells CASSFRGIRTEAFF. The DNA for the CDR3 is TGTGCCAGCAGTTTCAGGGGAATCAGAACTGAAGCTTTCTTT.

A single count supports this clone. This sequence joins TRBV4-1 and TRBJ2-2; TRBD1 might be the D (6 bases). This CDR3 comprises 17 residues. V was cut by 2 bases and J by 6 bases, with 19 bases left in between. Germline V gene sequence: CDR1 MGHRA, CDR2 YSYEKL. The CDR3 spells CASSQTDYKQGPGELFF. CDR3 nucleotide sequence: TGCGCCAGCAGCCAAACCGATTATAAACAGGGTCCCGGGGAGCTGTTTTTT.

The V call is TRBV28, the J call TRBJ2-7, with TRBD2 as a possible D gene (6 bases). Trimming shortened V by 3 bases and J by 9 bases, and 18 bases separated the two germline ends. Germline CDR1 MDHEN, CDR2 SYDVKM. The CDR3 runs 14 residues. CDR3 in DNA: TGTGCCAGCAGTTTGACCCCCGAACTCGGGGGGCAGTACTTC. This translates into CASSLTPELGGQYF. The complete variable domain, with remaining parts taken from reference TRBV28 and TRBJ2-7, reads DVKVTQSSRYLVKRTGEKVFLECVQDMDHENMFWYRQDPGLGLRLIYFSYDVKMKEKGDIPEGYSVSREKKERFSLILESASTNQTSMYLCASSLTPELGGQYFGPGTRLTVT.

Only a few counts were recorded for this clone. In nucleotides, the CDR3 is TGTGCCAGCAGCCAAACGGACAGGTTTGGTGGCTACACCTTC. Its protein is CASSQTDRFGGYTF. The genes are TRBV14 and TRBJ1-2; 7 bases fit TRBD1. Trimming removed 2 bases from V and 7 bases from J; junction bases left unmatched: 7. Germline V gives CDR1 SGHDN, CDR2 FVKESK. The CDR3 is made up of 14 amino acids.

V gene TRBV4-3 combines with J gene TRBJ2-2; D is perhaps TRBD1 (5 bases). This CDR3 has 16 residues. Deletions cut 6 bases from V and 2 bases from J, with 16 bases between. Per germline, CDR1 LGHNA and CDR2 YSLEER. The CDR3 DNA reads TGCGCCAGCAGTCAGGGTAGGGCCCTCAACACCGGGGAGCTGTTTTTT. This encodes CASSQGRALNTGELFF.

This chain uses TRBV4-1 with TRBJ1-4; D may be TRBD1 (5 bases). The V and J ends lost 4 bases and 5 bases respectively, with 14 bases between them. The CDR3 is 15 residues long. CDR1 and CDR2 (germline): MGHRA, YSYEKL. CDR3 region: CASSPPGTFNEKLFF. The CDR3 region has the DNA TGCGCCAGCAGCCCCCCCGGGACTTTCAATGAAAAACTGTTTTTT.

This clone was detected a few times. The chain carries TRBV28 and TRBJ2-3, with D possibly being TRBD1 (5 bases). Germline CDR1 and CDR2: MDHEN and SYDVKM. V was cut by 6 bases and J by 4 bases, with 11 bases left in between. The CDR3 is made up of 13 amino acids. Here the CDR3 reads CASRAQGPDTQYF. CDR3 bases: TGTGCCAGCAGGGCTCAGGGCCCAGATACGCAGTATTTT.

CDR3 loop: CASRSGLSSGNTIYF. DNA for the CDR3: TGTGCCAGCAGGTCGGGTCTCTCCTCTGGAAACACCATATATTTT. This rearrangement joins TRBV6-5 to TRBJ1-3; D gene uncertain. Trimming took 6 bases from V and 0 from J, leaving 12 bases between them. Germline CDR1 and CDR2: MNHEY and SVGAGI. The CDR3 is 15 residues long.

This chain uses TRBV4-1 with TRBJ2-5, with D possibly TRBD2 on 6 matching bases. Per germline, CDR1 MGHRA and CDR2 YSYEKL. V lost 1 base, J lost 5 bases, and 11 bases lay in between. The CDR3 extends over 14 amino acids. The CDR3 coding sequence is TGCGCCAGCAGCCAAGTACTAGCTGAGGAGACCCAGTACTTC. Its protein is CASSQVLAEETQYF.

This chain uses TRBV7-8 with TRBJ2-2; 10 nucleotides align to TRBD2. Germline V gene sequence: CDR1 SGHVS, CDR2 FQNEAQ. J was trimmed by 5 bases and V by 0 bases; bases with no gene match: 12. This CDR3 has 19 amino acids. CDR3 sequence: CASSLAFSSGRAYTGELFF. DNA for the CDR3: TGTGCCAGCAGCTTAGCGTTTTCCAGCGGGAGGGCCTATACCGGGGAGCTGTTTTTT. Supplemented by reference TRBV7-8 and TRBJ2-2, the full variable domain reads GAGVSQSPRYKVAKRGQDVALRCDPISGHVSLFWYQQALGQGPEFLTYFQNEAQLDKSGLPSDRFFAERPEGSVSTLKIQRTQQEDSAVYLCASSLAFSSGRAYTGELFFGEGSRLTVL.

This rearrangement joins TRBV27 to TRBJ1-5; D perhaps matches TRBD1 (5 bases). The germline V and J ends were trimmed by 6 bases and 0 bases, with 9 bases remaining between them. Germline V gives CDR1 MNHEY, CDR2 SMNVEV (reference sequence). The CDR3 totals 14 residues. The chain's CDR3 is CASSIRDSNQPQHF. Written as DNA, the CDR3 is TGTGCCAGCAGCATCAGGGATAGCAATCAGCCCCAGCATTTT.

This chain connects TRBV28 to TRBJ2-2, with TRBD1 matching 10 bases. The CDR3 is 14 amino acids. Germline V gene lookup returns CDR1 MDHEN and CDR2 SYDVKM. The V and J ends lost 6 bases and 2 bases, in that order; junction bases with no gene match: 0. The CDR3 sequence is CASRTGGNTGELFF. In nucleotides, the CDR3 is TGTGCCAGCAGGACAGGGGGCAACACCGGGGAGCTGTTTTTT.

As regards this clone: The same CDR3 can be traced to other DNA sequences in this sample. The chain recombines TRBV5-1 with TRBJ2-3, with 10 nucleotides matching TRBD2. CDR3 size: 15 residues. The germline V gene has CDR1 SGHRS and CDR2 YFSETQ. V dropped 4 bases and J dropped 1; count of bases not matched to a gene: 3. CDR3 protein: CASSLGTSGTDTQYF. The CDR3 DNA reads TGCGCCAGCAGCCTGGGGACTAGCGGCACAGATACGCAGTATTTT.

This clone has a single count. In DNA, the CDR3 is TGTGCCAGCAGCTTAGGGACTGGAAGGCAGCCCCAGCATTTT. This translates into CASSLGTGRQPQHF. The chain couples TRBV7-9 to TRBJ1-5; D gene uncertain. V lost 1 base, J lost 7 bases, and 11 bases lay in between. There are 14 residues in the CDR3. Germline-derived CDR1 and CDR2 are SEHNR and FQNEAQ (reference sequence).

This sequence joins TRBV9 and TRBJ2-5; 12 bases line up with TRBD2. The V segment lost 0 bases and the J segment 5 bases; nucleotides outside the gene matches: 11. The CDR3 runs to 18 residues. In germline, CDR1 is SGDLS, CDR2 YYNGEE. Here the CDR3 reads CASSVGVLAGGLGETQYF. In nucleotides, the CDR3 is TGTGCCAGCAGCGTAGGTGTGCTAGCGGGAGGGCTCGGGGAGACCCAGTACTTC.

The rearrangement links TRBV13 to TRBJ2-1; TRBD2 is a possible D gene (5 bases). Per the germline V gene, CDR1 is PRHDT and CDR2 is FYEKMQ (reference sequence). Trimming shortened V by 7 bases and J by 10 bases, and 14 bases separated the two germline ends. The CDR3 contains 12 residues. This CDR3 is CASNERGPEQFF. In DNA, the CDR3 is TGTGCCAGCAACGAGCGAGGGCCCGAGCAGTTCTTC. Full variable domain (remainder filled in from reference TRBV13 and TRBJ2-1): AAGVIQSPRHLIKEKRETATLKCYPIPRHDTVYWYQQGPGQDPQFLISFYEKMQSDKGSIPDRFSAQQFSDYHSELNMSSLELGDSALYFCASNERGPEQFFGPGTRLTVL.

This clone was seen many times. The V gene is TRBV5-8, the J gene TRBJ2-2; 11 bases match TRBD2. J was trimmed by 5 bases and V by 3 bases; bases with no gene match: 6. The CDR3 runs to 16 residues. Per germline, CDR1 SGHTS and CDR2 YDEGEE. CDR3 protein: CASSYTSGSRTGELFF. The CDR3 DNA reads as TGTGCCAGCAGCTATACTAGCGGGAGTCGGACCGGGGAGCTGTTTTTT.

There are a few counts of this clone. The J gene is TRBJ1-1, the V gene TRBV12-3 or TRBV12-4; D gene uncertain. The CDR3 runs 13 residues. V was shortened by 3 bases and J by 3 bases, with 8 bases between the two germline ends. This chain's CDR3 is CASSLGAYTEAFF. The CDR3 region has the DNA TGTGCCAGCAGTTTGGGCGCATACACTGAAGCTTTCTTT.

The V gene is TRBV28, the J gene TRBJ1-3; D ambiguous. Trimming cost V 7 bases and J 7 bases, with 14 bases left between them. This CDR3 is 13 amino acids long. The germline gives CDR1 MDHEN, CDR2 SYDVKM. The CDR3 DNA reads TGTGCCAGCATTCCTCAACCCGGGAACACCATATATTTT. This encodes CASIPQPGNTIYF.

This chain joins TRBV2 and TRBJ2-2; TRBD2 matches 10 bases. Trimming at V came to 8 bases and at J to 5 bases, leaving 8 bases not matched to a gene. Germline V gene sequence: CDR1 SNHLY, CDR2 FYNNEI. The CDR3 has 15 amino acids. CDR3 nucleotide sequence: TGTGCCAGCCGGGCTAGCGGGAGTGTAACCGGGGAGCTGTTTTTT. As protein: CASRASGSVTGELFF.

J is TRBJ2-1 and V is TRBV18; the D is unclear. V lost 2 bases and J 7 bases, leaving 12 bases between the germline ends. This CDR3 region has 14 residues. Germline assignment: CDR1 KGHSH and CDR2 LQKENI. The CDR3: CASSPGFLSNEQFF. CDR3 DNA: TGTGCCAGCTCACCAGGTTTCCTAAGTAATGAGCAGTTCTTC.

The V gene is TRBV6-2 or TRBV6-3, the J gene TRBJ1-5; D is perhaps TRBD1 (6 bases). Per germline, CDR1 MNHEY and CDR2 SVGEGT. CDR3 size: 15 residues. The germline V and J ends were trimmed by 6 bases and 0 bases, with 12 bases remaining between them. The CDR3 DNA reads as TGTGCCAGCAGCCCCACAGGGAGTAGCAATCAGCCCCAGCATTTT. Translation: CASSPTGSSNQPQHF.

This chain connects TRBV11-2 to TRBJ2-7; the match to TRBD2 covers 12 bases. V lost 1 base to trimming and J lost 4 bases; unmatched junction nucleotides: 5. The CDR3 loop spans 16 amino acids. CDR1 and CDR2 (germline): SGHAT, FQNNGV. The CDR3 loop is CASSLGLAGAGYEQYF. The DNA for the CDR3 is TGTGCCAGCAGCTTAGGACTAGCGGGAGCGGGGTACGAGCAGTACTTC.

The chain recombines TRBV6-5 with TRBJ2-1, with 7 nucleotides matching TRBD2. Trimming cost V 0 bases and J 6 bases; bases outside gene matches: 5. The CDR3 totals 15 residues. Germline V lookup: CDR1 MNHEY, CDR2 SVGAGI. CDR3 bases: TGTGCCAGCAGTTACTCCGATCGGGGGGTCAATGAGCAGTTCTTC. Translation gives CASSYSDRGVNEQFF.

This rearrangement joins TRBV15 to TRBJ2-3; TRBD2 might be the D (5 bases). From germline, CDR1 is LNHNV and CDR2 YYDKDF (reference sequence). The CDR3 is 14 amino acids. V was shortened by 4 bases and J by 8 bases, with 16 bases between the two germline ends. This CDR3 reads CATSNRQIGGTQYF. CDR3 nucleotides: TGTGCCACCAGCAATCGACAAATAGGAGGTACGCAGTATTTT.

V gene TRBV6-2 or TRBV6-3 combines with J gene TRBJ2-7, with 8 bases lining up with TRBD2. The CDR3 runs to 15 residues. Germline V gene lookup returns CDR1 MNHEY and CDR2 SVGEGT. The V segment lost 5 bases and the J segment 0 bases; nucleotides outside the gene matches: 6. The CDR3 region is CASSLSGVPSYEQYF. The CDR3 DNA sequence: TGTGCCAGCAGTCTTAGCGGGGTGCCCTCCTACGAGCAGTACTTC.

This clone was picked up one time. Written as DNA, the CDR3 is TGTGCCAGCAGCTTTCGGACAGGGTCAGATACGCAGTATTTT. Its protein is CASSFRTGSDTQYF. J is TRBJ2-3 and V is TRBV5-8, with TRBD1 matching over 8 bases. V was pared by 2 bases and J by 4 bases, with 3 bases of the junction left unmatched. Germline CDR1 SGHTS, CDR2 YDEGEE. The CDR3 contains 14 residues.